This TCR beta chain was profiled in a study of T-cell memory formation after mild COVID-19. About the research overall: The study found TCR clusters largely donor specific.

The V gene's germline CDR1 is SGHAT and CDR2 FQNNGV. V shed 3 bases and J shed 4 bases, with 17 bases lying between them. The CDR3 loop spans 16 amino acids. Constant-segment primers were used for 5'RACE, and the resulting TCR alpha and TCR beta cDNA libraries carried sample barcodes and UMIs. TCRdb recomputed calls from the 5' RACE reads with MiXCR, one row per CDR3 protein. Among some 350,000 distinct CDR3 sequences listed, over 10% were seen once. The receptor was isolated from a young man who had mild COVID-19 (a few samples of this study predate the infection). Cell type and time point are not known. The chain combines TRBV11-2 with TRBJ2-3; the D call may be TRBD1 or TRBD2 (5 bases each). The sample comprised PBMCs or a T cell subset sorted from them (not recorded which). CDR3 region: CASSLRVGWDADTQYF. Written as DNA, the CDR3 is TGTGCCAGCAGCTTGCGCGTAGGGTGGGACGCAGATACGCAGTATTTT.